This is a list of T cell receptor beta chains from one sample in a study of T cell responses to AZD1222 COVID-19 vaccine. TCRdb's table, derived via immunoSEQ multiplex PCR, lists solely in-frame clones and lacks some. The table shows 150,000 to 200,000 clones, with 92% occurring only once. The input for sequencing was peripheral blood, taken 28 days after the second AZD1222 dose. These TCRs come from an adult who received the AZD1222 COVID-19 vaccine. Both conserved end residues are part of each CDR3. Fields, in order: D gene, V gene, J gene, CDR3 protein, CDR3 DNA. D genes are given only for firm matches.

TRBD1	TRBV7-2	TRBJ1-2	CASSLGTGPYGYTF	TGTGCCAGCAGCTTAGGGACAGGGCCCTATGGCTACACCTTC
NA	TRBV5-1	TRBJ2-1	CASSLVPRANYNEQFF	TGCGCCAGCAGCTTGGTCCCGCGGGCCAACTACAATGAGCAGTTCTTC
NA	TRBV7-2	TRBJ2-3	CASTRRGTDTQYF	TGTGCCAGCACGCGCCGGGGCACAGATACGCAGTATTTT
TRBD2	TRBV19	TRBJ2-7	CASSRTTSGRFSNEQYF	TGTGCCAGTAGTAGGACTACGAGCGGGAGGTTCAGCAACGAGCAGTACTTC
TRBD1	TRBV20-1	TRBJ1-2	CSASRTGGNYGYTF	TGCAGTGCTAGTCGGACAGGGGGCAACTATGGCTACACCTTC
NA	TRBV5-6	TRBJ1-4	CASSRLRGWKLFF	TGTGCCAGCAGCCGTCTCCGGGGTTGGAAACTGTTTTTT
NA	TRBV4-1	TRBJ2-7	CASSQPPQGSYEQYF	TGCGCCAGCAGCCAACCTCCTCAGGGCTCCTACGAGCAGTACTTC
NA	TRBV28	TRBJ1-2	CASSPTASGYTF	TGTGCCAGCAGCCCCACCGCTAGTGGCTACACCTTC
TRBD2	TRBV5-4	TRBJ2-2	CASTVAGGNTGELFF	TGTGCCAGCACCGTAGCGGGGGGGAACACCGGGGAGCTGTTTTTT
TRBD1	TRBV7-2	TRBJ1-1	CASSRIGDREAFF	TGTGCCAGCAGCCGTATTGGGGACAGGGAAGCTTTCTTT
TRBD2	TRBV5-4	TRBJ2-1	CASSIGTSGTYNEQFF	TGTGCCAGCAGCATTGGGACTAGCGGTACCTACAATGAGCAGTTCTTC
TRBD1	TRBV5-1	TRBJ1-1	CASSVTGGETEAFF	TGCGCCAGCAGCGTGACAGGGGGCGAAACTGAAGCTTTCTTT
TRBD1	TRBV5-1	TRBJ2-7	CASSRTGVYEQYF	TGCGCCAGCAGCCGGACAGGGGTCTACGAGCAGTACTTC
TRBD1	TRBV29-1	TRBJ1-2	CTGQGDGYGYTF	TGCACTGGACAGGGGGATGGCTATGGCTACACCTTC
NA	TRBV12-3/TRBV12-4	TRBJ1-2	CASSQGQGGYTF	TGTGCCAGCAGTCAAGGCCAGGGGGGCTACACCTTC
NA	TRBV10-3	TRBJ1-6	CAISEIGTLHF	TGTGCCATCAGTGAAATCGGAACTCTCCACTTT
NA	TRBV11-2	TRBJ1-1	CASSPPGGATEAFF	TGTGCCAGCAGCCCCCCGGGGGGGGCCACTGAAGCTTTCTTT